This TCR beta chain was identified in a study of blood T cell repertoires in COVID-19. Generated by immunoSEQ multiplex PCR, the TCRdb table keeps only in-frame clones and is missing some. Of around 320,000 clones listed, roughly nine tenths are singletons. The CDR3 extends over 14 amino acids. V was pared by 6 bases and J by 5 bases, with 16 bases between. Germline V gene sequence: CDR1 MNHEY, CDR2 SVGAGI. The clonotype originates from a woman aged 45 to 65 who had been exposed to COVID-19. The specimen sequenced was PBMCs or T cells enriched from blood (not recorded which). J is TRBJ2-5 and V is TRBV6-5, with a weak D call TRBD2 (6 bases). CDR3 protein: CASSPRGLEETQYF. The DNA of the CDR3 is TGTGCCAGCAGCCCGCGGGGCCTAGAGGAGACCCAGTACTTC.